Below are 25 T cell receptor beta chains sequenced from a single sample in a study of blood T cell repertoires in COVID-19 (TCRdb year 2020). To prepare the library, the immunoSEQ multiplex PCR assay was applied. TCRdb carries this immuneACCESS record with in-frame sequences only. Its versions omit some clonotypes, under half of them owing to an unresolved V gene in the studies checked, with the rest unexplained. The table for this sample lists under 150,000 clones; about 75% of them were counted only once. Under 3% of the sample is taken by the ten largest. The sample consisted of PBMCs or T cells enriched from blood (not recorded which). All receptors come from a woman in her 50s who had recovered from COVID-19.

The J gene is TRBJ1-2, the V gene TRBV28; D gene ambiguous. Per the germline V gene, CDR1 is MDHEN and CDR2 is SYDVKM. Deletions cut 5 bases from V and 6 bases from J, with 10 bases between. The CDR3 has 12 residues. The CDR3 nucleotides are TGTGCCAGCAGTGGTGACTACGATGGCTACACCTTC. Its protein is CASSGDYDGYTF.

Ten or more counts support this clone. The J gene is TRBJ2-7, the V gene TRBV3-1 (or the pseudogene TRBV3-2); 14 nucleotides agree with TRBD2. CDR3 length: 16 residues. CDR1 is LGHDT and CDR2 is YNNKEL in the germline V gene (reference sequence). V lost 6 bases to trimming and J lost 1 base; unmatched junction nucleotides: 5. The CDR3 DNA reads TGTGCCAGCAGAAAAGGACTAGCGGGAGGTTCCTACGAGCAGTACTTC. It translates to CASRKGLAGGSYEQYF.

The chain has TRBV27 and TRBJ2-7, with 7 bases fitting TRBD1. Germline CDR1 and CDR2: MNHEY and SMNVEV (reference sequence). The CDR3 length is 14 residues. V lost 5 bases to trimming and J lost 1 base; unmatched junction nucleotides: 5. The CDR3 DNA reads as TGTGCCAGCAGTAAACAGGGACAGTCCTACGAGCAGTACTTC. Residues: CASSKQGQSYEQYF.

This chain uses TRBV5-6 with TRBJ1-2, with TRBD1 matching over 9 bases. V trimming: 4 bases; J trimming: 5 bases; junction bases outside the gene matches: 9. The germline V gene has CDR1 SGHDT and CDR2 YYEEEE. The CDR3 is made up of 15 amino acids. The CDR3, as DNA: TGTGCCAGCAGCCCACGGGACAGGGAGGGGTATGGCTACACCTTC. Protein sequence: CASSPRDREGYGYTF.

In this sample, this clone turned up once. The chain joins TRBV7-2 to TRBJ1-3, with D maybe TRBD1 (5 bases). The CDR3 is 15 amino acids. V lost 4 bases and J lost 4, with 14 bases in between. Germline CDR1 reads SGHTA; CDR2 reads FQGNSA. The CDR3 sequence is CASSSLGGMGNTIYF. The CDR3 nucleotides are TGTGCCAGCAGCTCCCTTGGGGGGATGGGAAACACCATATATTTT.

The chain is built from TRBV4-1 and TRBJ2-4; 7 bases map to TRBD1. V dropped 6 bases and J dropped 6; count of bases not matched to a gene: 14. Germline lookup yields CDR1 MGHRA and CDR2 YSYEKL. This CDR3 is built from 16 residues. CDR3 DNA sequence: TGCGCCAGCAGAACAGGGGAGAAATTTTCGGGAAACATTCAGTACTTC. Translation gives CASRTGEKFSGNIQYF.

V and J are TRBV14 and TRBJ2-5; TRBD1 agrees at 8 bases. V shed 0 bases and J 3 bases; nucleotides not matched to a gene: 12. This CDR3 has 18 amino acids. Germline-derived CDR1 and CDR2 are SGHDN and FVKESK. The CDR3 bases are TGTGCCAGCAGCCAAGAGTTGACAGGGGCGGAATGGGAAGAGACCCAGTACTTC. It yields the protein CASSQELTGAEWEETQYF.

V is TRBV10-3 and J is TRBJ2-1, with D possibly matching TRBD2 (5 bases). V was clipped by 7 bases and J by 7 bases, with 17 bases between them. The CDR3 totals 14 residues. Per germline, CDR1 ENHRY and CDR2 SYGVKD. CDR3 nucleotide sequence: TGTGCCATCAATCCCGGGATATTGGTAAATGAGCAGTTCTTC. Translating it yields CAINPGILVNEQFF.

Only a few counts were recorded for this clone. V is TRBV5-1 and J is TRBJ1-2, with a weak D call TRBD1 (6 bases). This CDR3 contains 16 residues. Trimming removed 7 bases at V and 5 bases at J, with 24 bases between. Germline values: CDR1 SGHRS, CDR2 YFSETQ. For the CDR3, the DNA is TGCGCCAGCTCACCTGAGACAGGCCGTCCGTCATATGGCTACACCTTC. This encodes CASSPETGRPSYGYTF.

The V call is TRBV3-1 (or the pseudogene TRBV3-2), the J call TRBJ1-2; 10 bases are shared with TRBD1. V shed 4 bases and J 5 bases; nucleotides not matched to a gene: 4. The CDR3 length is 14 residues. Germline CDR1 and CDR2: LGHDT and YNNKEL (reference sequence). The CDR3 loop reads CASSPRDRGYGYTF. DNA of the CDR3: TGTGCCAGCAGCCCCCGGGACAGGGGTTATGGCTACACCTTC.

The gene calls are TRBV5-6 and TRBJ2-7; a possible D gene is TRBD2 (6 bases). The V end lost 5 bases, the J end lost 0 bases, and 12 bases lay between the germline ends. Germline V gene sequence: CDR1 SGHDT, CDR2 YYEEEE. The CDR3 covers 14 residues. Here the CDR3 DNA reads TGTGCCAGCAGACTAGCACAGAGCTCCTACGAGCAGTACTTC. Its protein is CASRLAQSSYEQYF.

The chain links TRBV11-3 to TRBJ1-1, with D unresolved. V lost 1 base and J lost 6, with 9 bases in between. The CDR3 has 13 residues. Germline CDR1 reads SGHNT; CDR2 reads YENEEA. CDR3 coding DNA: TGTGCCAGCAGCTTAGGAGGCCGGGCTGAAGCTTTCTTT. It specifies CASSLGGRAEAFF.

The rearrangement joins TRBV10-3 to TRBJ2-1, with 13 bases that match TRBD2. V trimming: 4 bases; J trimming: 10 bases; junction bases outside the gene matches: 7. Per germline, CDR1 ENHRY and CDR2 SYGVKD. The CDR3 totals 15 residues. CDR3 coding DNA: TGTGCCATCAGTGGTACTAGCGGGGGGGCCGGGGAGCAGTTCTTC. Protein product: CAISGTSGGAGEQFF.

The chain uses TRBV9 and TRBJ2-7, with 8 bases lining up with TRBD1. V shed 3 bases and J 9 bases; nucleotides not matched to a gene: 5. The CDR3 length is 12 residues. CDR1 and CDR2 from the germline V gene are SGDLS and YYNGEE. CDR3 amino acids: CASSGRGRGQYF. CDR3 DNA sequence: TGTGCCAGCAGCGGCAGGGGGCGCGGGCAGTACTTC.

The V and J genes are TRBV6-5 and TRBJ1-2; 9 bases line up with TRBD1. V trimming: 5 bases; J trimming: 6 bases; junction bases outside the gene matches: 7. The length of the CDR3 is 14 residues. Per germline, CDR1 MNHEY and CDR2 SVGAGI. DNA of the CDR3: TGTGCCAGCAGTACAAACTACAGGGGGCATGGCTACACCTTC. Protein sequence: CASSTNYRGHGYTF.

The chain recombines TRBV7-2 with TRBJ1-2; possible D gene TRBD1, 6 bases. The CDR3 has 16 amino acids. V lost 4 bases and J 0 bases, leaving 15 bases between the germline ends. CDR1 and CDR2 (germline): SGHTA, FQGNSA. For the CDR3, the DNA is TGTGCCAGCAGCTCGGAACAGGGATATTCTAACTATGGCTACACCTTC. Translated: CASSSEQGYSNYGYTF.

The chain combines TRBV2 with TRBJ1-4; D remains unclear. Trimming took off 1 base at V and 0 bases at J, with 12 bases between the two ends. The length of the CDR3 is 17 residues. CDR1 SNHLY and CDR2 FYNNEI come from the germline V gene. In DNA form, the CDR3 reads TGTGCCAGCAGTGAAGAATCCCTTTTTGCAACTAATGAAAAACTGTTTTTT. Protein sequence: CASSEESLFATNEKLFF.

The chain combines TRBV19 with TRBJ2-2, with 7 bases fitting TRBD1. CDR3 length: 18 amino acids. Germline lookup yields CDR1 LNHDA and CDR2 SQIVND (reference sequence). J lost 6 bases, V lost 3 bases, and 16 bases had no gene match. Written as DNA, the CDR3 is TGTGCCAGTAGTATCCTAAGGTTGGACAGGCTTTTACCCGGGGAGCTGTTTTTT. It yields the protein CASSILRLDRLLPGELFF.

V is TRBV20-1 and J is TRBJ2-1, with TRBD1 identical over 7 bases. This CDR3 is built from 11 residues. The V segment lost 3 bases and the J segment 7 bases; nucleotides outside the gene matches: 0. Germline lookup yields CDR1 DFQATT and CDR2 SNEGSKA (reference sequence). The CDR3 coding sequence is TGCAGTGCTAGGGGACAGAATGAGCAGTTCTTC. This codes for CSARGQNEQFF.

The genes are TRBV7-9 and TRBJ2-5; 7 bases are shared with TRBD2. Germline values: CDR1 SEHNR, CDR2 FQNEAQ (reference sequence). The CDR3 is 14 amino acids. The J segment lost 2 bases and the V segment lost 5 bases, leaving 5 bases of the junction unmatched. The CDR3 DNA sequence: TGTGCCAGCAGCCTCGGGGGGTGGCAAGAGACCCAGTACTTC. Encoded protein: CASSLGGWQETQYF.

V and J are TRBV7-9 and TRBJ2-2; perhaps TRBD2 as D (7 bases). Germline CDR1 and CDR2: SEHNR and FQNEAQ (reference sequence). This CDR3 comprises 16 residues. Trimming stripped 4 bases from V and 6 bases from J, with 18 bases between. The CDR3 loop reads CASSSLEGGGSGELFF. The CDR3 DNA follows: TGTGCCAGCAGCTCCCTCGAGGGGGGAGGGTCCGGGGAGCTGTTTTTT.

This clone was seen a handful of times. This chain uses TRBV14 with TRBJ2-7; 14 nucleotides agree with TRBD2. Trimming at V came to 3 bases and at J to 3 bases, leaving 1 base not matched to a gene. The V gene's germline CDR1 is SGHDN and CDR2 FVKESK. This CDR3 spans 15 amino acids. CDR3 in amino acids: CASSQGLAGVYEQYF. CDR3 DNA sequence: TGTGCCAGCAGCCAGGGACTAGCGGGAGTCTACGAGCAGTACTTC.

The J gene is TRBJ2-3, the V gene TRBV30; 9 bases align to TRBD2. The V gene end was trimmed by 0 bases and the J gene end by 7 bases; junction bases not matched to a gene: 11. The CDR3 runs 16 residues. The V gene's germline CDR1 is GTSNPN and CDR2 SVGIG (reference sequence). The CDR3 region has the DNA TGTGCCTGGAGTGTAGGGGTTAGCGGGAGACAAAATACGCAGTATTTT. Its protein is CAWSVGVSGRQNTQYF.

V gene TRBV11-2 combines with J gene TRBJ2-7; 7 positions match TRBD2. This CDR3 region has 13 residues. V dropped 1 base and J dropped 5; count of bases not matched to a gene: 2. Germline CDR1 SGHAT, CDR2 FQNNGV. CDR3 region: CASSLGGGNEQYF. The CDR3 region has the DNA TGTGCCAGCAGCTTAGGGGGGGGAAACGAGCAGTACTTC.

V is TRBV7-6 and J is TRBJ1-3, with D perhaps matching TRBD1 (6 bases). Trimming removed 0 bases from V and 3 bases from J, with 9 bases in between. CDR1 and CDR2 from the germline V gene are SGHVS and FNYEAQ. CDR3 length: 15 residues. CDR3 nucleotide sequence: TGTGCCAGCAGCTTAGCGCAGGGGCATGGAAACACCATATATTTT. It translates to CASSLAQGHGNTIYF. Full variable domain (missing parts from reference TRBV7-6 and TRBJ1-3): GAGVSQSPRYKVTKRGQDVALRCDPISGHVSLYWYRQALGQGPEFLTYFNYEAQQDKSGLPNDRFSAERPEGSISTLTIQRTEQRDSAMYRCASSLAQGHGNTIYFGEGSWLTVV.